This T cell receptor beta chain was recovered during a study of T cell repertoires in cytomegalovirus infection. Study-level information: CMV infection and matching HLA type were both indicated by public TCR beta signatures.

V was trimmed by 2 bases and J by 8 bases, leaving 13 bases between them. The CDR3 is 14 amino acids. Per the germline V gene, CDR1 is LNHDA and CDR2 is SQIVND (reference sequence). One entry per CDR3 protein, called by TCRdb with MiXCR from the reads. The sample lists 250,000 to 300,000 distinct CDR3 sequences; approximately 9.2% were seen once. Sequencing was done on a sample of PBMCs. This receptor was identified in a human donor in good health (CMV status not recorded). Some clones in this sample may be carry-over from other donors' samples. The genes are TRBV19 and TRBJ2-4, with TRBD1 as a possible D gene (5 bases). The CDR3 DNA follows: TGTGCCAGTAGTATACAGGGCCTAGGGGACATTCAGTACTTC. Its translation is CASSIQGLGDIQYF.